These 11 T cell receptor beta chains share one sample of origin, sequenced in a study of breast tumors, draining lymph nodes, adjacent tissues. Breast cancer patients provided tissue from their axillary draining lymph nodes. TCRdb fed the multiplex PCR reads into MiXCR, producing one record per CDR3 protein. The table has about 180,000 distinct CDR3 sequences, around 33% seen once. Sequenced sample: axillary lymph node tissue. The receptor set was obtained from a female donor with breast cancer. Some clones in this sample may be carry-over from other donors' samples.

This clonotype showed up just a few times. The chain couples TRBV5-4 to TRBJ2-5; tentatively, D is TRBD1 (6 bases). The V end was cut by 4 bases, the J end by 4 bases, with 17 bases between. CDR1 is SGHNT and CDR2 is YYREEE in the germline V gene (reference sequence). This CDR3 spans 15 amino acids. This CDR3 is CASSRLGAARETQYF. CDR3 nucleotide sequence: TGTGCCAGCAGCCGCCTGGGGGCGGCAAGAGAGACCCAGTACTTC.

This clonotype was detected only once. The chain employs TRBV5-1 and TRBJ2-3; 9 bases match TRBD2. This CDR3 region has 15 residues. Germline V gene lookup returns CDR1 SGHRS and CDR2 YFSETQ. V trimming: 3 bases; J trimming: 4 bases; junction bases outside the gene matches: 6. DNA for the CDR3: TGCGCCAGCAGCTCAAGCGGGGGGAGCGCAGATACGCAGTATTTT. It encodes CASSSSGGSADTQYF.

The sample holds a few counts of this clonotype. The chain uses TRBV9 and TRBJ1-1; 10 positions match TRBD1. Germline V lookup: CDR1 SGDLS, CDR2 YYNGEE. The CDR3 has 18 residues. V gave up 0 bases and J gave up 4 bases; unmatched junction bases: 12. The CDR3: CASSVDGQGGWRSTEAFF. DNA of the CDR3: TGTGCCAGCAGCGTAGATGGACAGGGGGGTTGGCGGAGCACTGAAGCTTTCTTT.

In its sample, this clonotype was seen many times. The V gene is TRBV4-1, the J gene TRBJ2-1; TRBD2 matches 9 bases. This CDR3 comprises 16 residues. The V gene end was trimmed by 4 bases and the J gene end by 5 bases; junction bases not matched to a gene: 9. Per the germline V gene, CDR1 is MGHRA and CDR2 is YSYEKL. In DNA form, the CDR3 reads TGCGCCAGCAGCCTAAGGGCGGGGGGGCTAAACAATGAGCAGTTCTTC. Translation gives CASSLRAGGLNNEQFF.

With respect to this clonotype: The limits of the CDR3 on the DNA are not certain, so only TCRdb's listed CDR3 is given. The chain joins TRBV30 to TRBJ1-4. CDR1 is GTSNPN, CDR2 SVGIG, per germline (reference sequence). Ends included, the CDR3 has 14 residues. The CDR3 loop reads CAWGGGATNEKLCF.

The CDR3 sequence is CASSLARGQGAEQYF. The CDR3 DNA sequence: TGTGCCAGCAGCTTAGCGCGGGGACAGGGAGCCGAGCAGTACTTC. The chain has TRBV7-9 and TRBJ2-7; 9 nucleotides line up with TRBD1. Germline CDR1 reads SEHNR; CDR2 reads FQNEAQ (reference sequence). The CDR3 loop spans 15 amino acids. After removal of 0 bases from V and 6 bases from J, the junction contained 6 bases not matched to a gene.

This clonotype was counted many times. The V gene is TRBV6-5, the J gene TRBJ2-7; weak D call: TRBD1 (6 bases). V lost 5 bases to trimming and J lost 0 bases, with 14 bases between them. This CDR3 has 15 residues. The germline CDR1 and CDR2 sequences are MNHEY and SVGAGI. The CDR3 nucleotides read TGTGCCAGCAGTCAGACGTGGGACATCTCCTACGAGCAGTACTTC. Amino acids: CASSQTWDISYEQYF.

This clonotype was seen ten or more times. The CDR3 DNA reads as TGCAGTGCTAGAGCCGGCGATTGGGTAGATACGCAGTATTTT. Translating it yields CSARAGDWVDTQYF. V is TRBV20-1 and J is TRBJ2-3, with unresolved D. The CDR3 covers 14 residues. V shed 1 base and J shed 5 bases, with 13 bases lying between them. The germline gives CDR1 DFQATT, CDR2 SNEGSKA (reference sequence).

For the CDR3, the DNA is TGTGCCAGCAGTGGAAGGGGCCGCACTTTC. Translated, it gives CASSGRGRTF. The chain is built from TRBV2 and TRBJ2-6; maybe TRBD1 (5 bases). The V end lost 4 bases, the J end lost 19 bases, and 11 bases lay between the germline ends. The CDR3 length is 10 residues. Germline V gene data show CDR1 as SNHLY and CDR2 as FYNNEI.

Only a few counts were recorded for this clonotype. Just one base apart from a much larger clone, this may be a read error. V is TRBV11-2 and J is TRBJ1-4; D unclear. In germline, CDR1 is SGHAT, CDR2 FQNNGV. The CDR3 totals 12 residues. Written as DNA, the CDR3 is TGTGCCAGCAGCACCGGGGTGGAAACACTGTTTTTT. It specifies CASSTGVETLFF.

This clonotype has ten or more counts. Here the CDR3 reads CASSMTTSGTGGIGELFF. The DNA for the CDR3 is TGTGCCAGCAGCATGACAACCTCCGGGACAGGGGGCATCGGGGAGCTGTTTTTT. The chain couples TRBV6-1 to TRBJ2-2, with 12 positions matching TRBD1. This CDR3 has 18 residues. The J segment lost 7 bases and the V segment lost 6 bases, leaving 15 bases of the junction unmatched. CDR1 MNHNS and CDR2 SASEGT come from the germline V gene.